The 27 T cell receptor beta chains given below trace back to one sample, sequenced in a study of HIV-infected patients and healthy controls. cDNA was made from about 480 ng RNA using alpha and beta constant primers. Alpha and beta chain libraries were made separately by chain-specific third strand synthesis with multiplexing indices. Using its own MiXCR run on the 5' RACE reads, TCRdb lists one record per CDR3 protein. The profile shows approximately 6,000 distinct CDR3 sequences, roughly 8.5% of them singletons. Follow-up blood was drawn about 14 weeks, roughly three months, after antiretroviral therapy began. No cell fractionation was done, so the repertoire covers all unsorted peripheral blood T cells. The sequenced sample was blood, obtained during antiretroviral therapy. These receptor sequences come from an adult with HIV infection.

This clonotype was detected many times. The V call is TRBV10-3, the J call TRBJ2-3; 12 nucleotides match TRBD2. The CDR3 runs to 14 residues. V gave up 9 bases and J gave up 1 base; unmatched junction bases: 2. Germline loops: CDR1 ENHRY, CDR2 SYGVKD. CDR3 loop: CAIRLAGGTDTQYF. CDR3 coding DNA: TGTGCCATTAGACTAGCGGGAGGCACAGATACGCAGTATTTT.

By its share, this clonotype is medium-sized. This chain's CDR3 is CASSQTDSYEQYF. The CDR3 region has the DNA TGCGCCAGCAGCCAGACAGACTCCTACGAGCAGTACTTC. This chain uses TRBV4-1 with TRBJ2-7, with D possibly being TRBD1 (5 bases). The CDR3 has 13 residues. Trimming shortened V by 3 bases and J by 0 bases, and 6 bases separated the two germline ends. Germline V gene sequence: CDR1 MGHRA, CDR2 YSYEKL.

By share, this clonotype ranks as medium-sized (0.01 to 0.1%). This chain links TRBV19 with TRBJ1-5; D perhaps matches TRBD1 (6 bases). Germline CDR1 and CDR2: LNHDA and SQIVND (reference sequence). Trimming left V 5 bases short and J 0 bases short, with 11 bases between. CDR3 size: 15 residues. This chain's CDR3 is CASSAGGYSNQPQHF. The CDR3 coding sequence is TGTGCCAGTAGTGCCGGGGGCTATAGCAATCAGCCCCAGCATTTT.

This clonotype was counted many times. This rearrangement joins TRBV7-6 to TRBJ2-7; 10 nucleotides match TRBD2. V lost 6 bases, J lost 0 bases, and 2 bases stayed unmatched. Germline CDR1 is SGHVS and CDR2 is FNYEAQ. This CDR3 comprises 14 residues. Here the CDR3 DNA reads TGTGCCAGCAGGTCTAGCGGGAGCTCCTACGAGCAGTACTTC. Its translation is CASRSSGSSYEQYF.

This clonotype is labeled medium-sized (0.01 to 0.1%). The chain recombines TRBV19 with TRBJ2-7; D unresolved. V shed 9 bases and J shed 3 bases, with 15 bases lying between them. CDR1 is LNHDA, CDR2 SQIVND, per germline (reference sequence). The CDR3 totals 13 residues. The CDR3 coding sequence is TGTGCCAGGATGATGGTCGGCCACTACGAGCAGTACTTC. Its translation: CARMMVGHYEQYF. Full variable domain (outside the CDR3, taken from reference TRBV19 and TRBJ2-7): DGGITQSPKYLFRKEGQNVTLSCEQNLNHDAMYWYRQDPGQGLRLIYYSQIVNDFQKGDIAEGYSVSREKKESFPLTVTSAQKNPTAFYLCARMMVGHYEQYFGPGTRLTVT.

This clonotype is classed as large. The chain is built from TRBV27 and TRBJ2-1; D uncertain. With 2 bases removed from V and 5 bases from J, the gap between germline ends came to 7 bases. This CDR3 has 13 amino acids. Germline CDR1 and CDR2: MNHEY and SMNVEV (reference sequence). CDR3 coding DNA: TGTGCCAGCAGTTTACGGGCCAACAATGAGCAGTTCTTC. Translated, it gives CASSLRANNEQFF.

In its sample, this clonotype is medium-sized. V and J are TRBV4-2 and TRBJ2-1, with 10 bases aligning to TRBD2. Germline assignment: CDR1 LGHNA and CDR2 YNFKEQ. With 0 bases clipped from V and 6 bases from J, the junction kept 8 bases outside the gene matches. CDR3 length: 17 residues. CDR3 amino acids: CASSQDSSGRAANEQFF. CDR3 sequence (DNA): TGTGCCAGCAGCCAAGATTCAAGCGGGAGGGCCGCCAATGAGCAGTTCTTC.

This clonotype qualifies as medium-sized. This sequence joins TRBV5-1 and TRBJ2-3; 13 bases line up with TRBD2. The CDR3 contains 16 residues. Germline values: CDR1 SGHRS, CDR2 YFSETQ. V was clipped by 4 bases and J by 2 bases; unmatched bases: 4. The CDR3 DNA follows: TGCGCCAGCAGCGGACTAGCGGGGGAGCACACAGATACGCAGTATTTT. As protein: CASSGLAGEHTDTQYF.

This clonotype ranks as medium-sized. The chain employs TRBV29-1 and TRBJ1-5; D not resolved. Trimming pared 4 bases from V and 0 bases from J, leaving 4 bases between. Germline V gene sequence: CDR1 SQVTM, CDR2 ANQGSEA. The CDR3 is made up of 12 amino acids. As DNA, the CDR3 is TGCAGCGTTGGGGCTAGCAATCAGCCCCAGCATTTT. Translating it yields CSVGASNQPQHF.

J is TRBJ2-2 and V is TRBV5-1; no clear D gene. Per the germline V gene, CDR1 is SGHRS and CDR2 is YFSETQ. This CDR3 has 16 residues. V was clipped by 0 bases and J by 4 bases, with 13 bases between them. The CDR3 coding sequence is TGCGCCAGCAGCTTGGCCCTGAATCCGTCCACCGGGGAGCTGTTTTTT. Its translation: CASSLALNPSTGELFF.

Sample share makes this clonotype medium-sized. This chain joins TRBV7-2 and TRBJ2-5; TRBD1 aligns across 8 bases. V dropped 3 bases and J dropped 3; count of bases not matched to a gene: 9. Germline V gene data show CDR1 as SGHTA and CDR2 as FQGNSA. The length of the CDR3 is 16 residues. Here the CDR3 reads CASSLQPGTGKETQYF. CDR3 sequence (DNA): TGTGCCAGCAGCTTGCAACCGGGGACAGGAAAAGAGACCCAGTACTTC.

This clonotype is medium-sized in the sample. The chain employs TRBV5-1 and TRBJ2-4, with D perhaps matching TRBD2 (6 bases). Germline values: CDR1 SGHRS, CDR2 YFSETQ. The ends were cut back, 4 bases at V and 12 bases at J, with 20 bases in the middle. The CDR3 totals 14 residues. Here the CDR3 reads CASSDGTQTAGQYF. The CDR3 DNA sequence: TGCGCCAGCAGCGATGGGACTCAGACAGCCGGTCAGTACTTC.

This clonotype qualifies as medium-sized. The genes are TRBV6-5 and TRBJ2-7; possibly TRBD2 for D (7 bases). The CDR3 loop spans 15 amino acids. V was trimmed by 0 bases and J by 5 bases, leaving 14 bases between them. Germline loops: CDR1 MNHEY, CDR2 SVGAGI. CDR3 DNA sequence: TGTGCCAGCAGTTACTCGGGGGGGGCTGGCCACGAGCAGTACTTC. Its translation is CASSYSGGAGHEQYF.

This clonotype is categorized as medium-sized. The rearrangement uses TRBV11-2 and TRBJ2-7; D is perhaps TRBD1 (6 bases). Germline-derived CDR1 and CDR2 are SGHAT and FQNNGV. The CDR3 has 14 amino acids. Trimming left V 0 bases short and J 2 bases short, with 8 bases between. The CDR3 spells CASSLEQGTYEQYF. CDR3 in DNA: TGTGCCAGCAGCTTAGAACAGGGCACCTACGAGCAGTACTTC.

The CDR3 DNA reads TGTGCCAGCAGTTGGGACAGGGGGCAGTTCTTC. This codes for CASSWDRGQFF. V gene TRBV6-2 or TRBV6-3 combines with J gene TRBJ2-1, with TRBD1 identical over 10 bases. J lost 12 bases, V lost 4 bases, and 0 bases had no gene match. The CDR3 sequence is 11 residues long. CDR1 and CDR2 from the germline V gene are MNHEY and SVGEGT.

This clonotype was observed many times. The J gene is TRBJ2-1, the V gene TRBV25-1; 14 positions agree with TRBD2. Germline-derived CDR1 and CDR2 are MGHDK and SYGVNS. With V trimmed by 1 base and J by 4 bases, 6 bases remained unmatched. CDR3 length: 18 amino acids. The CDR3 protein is CASSEWIGLAGGYNEQFF. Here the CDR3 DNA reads TGTGCCAGCAGTGAATGGATCGGACTAGCGGGGGGTTACAATGAGCAGTTCTTC.

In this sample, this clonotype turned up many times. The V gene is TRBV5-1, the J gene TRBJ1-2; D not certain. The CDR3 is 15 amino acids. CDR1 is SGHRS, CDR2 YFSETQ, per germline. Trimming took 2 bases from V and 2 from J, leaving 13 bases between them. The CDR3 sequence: CASSFSPGENYGYTF. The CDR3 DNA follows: TGCGCCAGCAGCTTTTCCCCAGGAGAAAACTATGGCTACACCTTC.

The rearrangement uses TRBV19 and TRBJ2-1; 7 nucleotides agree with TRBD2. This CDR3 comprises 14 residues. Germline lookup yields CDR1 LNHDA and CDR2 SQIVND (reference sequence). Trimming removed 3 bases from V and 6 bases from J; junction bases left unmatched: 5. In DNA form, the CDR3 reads TGTGCCAGTAGTATGGGGACTATTTCCAATGAGCAGTTCTTC. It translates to CASSMGTISNEQFF.

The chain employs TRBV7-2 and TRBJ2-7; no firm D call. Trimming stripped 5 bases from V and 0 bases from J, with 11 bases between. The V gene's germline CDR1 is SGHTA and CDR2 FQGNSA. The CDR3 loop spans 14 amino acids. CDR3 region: CASSRPPGSYEQYF. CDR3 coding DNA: TGTGCCAGCAGCCGCCCCCCAGGCTCCTACGAGCAGTACTTC. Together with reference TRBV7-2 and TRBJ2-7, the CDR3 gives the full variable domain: GAGVSQSPSNKVTEKGKDVELRCDPISGHTALYWYRQSLGQGLEFLIYFQGNSAPDKSGLPSDRFSAERTGGSVSTLTIQRTQQEDSAVYLCASSRPPGSYEQYFGPGTRLTVT.

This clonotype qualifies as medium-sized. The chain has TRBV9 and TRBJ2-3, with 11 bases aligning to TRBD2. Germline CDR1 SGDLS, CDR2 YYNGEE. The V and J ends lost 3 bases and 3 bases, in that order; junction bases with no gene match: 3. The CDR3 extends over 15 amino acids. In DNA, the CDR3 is TGTGCCAGCAGCGCGGGACTAGCGGAAACAGATACGCAGTATTTT. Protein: CASSAGLAETDTQYF.

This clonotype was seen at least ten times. This CDR3 reads CSVTTSGRNSGNTIYF. The CDR3 region has the DNA TGCAGCGTCACCACCTCTGGACGGAACTCTGGAAACACCATATATTTT. The chain uses TRBV29-1 and TRBJ1-3; D ambiguous. Trimming stripped 6 bases from V and 0 bases from J, with 18 bases between. Germline CDR1 reads SQVTM; CDR2 reads ANQGSEA. This CDR3 contains 16 residues.

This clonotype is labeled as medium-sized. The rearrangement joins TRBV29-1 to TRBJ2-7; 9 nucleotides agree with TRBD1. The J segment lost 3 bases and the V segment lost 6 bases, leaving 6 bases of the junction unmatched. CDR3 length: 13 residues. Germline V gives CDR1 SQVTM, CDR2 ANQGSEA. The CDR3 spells CSVAGTGHYEQYF. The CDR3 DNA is TGCAGCGTGGCTGGGACAGGGCACTACGAGCAGTACTTC.

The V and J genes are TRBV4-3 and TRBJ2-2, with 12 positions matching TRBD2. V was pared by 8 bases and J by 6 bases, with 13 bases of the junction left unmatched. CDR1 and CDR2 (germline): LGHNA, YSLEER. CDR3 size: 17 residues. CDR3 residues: CASSIGLAGKSAGELFF. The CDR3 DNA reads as TGCGCCAGCTCAATCGGACTAGCGGGGAAGTCCGCCGGGGAGCTGTTTTTT.

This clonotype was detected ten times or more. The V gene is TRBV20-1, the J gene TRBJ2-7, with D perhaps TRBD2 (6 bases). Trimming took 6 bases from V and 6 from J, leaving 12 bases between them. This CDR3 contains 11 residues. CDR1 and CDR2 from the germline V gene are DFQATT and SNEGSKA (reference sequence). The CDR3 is CSAGLFAEQYF. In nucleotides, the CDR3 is TGCAGTGCCGGACTATTCGCCGAGCAGTACTTC.

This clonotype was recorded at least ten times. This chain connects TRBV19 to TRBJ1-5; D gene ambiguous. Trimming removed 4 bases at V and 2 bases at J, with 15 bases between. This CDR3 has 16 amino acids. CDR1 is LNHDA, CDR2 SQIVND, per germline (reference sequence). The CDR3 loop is CASSNLGGMGNQPQHF. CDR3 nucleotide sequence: TGTGCCAGTAGTAATTTGGGAGGTATGGGCAATCAGCCCCAGCATTTT.

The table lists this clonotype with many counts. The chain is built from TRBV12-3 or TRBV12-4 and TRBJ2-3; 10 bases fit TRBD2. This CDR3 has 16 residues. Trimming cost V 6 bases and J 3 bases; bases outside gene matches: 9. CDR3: CASRRPLAGATDTQYF. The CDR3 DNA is TGTGCCAGCAGACGCCCTCTAGCGGGGGCGACAGATACGCAGTATTTT.

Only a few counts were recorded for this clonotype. CDR3 nucleotides: TGTGCCAGTAGTAGTACACCGAACACTGAAGCTTTCTTT. Amino acids: CASSSTPNTEAFF. The chain carries TRBV19 and TRBJ1-1; D gene uncertain. The CDR3 extends over 13 amino acids. CDR1 is LNHDA and CDR2 is SQIVND in the germline V gene (reference sequence). V was pared by 4 bases and J by 1 base, with 7 bases between.